This TCR beta chain was recorded in a study of T cell responses to AZD1222 COVID-19 vaccine. General observations from the study: Baseline seropositivity characterized only a handful of AZD1222 recipients. Nearly half of spike-specific TCRs reportedly go after variant regions that carry no mutations.

Only in-frame clones appear in the TCRdb table, and some are missing; sequencing was by immunoSEQ multiplex PCR. Among about 140,000 clones, 70% to 90% were seen once, and the ten largest hold 5.5%. Details on this clone: Its antigen is undetermined.

This CDR3 is built from 14 residues. V lost 7 bases to trimming and J lost 4 bases; unmatched junction nucleotides: 7. Looked up from germline, CDR1 is MNHEY and CDR2 is SVGAGI. This chain joins TRBV6-5 and TRBJ2-5, with TRBD2 matching 9 bases. This TCR was recovered from an adult in good health. This material consisted of peripheral blood, taken on day 0 of AZD1222 vaccination. The CDR3 DNA reads as TGTGCCAGCATGGGAGCGGGAGGAGTAGAGACCCAGTACTTC. Translated, it gives CASMGAGGVETQYF.